The present T cell receptor beta chain was sequenced within a study of cytomegalovirus exposure and HLA in healthy donors. Points from the study as a whole: Previously analyzed data showed that most TCR beta V segments were productive at a frequency of about 87% or about 30%.

Healthy donors of bone marrow made up the group. Use of 60 Vbeta and 13 Jbeta primers characterized the PCR. Produced via immunoSEQ multiplex PCR; TCRdb's table is partial and in-frame only. Altogether 150,000 to 200,000 clones are present, approximately 80% being singletons, with the ten largest covering about 1.9%. With regard to this clone: Its antigen is not known.

This CDR3 is 13 amino acids long. Trimming left V 7 bases short and J 6 bases short, with 14 bases between. Germline CDR1 is MNHNS and CDR2 is SASEGT. The clonotype originates from a woman aged 18-29 years in good health and CMV-seropositive. The rearrangement uses TRBV6-1 and TRBJ2-3; D may be TRBD2 (6 bases). Sequences were obtained from PBMCs. CDR3 sequence (DNA): TGTGCCAGCAAGGAGGGGACCCCTGATACGCAGTATTTT. Its translation is CASKEGTPDTQYF.